This T cell receptor (beta chain) was obtained from a study of shared clonotypes between healthy human individuals. The CDR3 consists of 11 residues. Germline loops: CDR1 MDHEN, CDR2 SYDVKM. Trimming removed 10 bases from V and 0 bases from J, with 3 bases in between. Per the authors' pipeline: ImmunoSEQ gave junction-only sequences without quality scores, so filtering differed. Sequenced by immunoSEQ multiplex PCR; TCRdb stores in-frame clones only, minus some. V and J calls and clone size follow that table, whereas D and trimming were derived from the DNA. Among over 850,000 clones listed, more than 75% were seen once.

The sequence came from a man aged 18 to 29 in good health. Some clones in this sample may be carry-over from other donors' samples. The sequencing input was memory CD4+ T cells from PBMCs. Subset described: CD45RA-negative fraction. The V gene is TRBV28, the J gene TRBJ2-2; D uncertain. CDR3 DNA sequence: TGTGCCACCGCGAACACCGGGGAGCTGTTTTTT. Protein: CATANTGELFF.